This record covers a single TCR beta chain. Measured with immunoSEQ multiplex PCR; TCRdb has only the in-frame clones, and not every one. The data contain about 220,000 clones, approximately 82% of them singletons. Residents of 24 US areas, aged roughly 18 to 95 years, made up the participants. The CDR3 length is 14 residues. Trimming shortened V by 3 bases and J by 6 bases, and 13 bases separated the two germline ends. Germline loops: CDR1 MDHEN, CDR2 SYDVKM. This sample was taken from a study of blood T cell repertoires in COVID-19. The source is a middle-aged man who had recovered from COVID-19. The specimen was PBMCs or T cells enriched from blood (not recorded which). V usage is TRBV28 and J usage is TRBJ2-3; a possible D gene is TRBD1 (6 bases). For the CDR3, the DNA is TGTGCCAGCAGTTTGGTCCAGGGGTCGGATACGCAGTATTTT. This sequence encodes CASSLVQGSDTQYF.